Included here is one T cell receptor beta chain sequence, with context. The study ran its PCR with 60 Vbeta and 13 Jbeta primers. Repertoires were generated with immunoSEQ multiplex PCR, while TCRdb's copy carries only in-frame clones and drops some. The sample includes about 130,000 clones, around three quarters of them seen just once. This CDR3 region has 14 residues. V was cut by 5 bases and J by 4 bases, with 14 bases left in between. Germline CDR1 SGHNT, CDR2 YYREEE (reference sequence). The data were obtained in a study of cytomegalovirus exposure and HLA in healthy donors. This TCR derives from a man aged 25 to 40 in good health and CMV-seronegative. J is TRBJ2-3 and V is TRBV5-4; a possible D gene is TRBD2 (7 bases). Input material: PBMCs. In nucleotides, the CDR3 is TGTGCCAGCAGGGGAGGGGGGCCACCAGATACGCAGTATTTT. It encodes CASRGGGPPDTQYF.